This TCR beta chain was profiled in a study of cytomegalovirus exposure and HLA in healthy donors. Study-level points and caveats: Likely technical artifact: a cluster of highly shared sequence variants. Cytomegalovirus status, reportedly, was diagnosed with high specificity and sensitivity by the classifier.

The PCR made use of 60 Vbeta and 13 Jbeta primers. Using immunoSEQ multiplex PCR, the repertoire was profiled, and TCRdb retains in-frame clones only, with some absent. The sample yields fewer than 150,000 clones, approximately 15% seen once. This clone was counted a few times. What it binds is not known. The CDR3 length is 16 residues. Trimming left V 5 bases short and J 0 bases short, with 14 bases between. Germline V gene data show CDR1 as SNHLY and CDR2 as FYNNEI. The clonotype was recovered from a woman under 30 in good health and CMV-seronegative. The source material was PBMCs. The chain carries TRBV2 and TRBJ1-3; TRBD1 is a possible D gene (5 bases). Written as DNA, the CDR3 is TGTGCCAGCAGTCCCCCCTGGACATTCTCTGGAAACACCATATATTTT. Protein product: CASSPPWTFSGNTIYF.